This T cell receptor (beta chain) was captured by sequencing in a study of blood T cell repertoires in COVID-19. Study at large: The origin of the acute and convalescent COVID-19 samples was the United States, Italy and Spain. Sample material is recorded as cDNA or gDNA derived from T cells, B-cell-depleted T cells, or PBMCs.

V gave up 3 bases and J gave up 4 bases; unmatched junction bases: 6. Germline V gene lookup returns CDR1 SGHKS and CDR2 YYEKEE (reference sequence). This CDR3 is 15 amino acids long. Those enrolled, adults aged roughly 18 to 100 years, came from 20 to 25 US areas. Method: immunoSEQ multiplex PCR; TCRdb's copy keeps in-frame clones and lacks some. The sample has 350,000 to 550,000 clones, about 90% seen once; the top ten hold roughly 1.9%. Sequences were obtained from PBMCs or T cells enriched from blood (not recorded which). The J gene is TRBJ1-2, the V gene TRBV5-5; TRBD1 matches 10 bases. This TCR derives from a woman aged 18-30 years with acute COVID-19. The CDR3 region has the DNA TGTGCCAGCAGCTCGGACAGGGGGGAAGGCTATGGCTACACCTTC. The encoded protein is CASSSDRGEGYGYTF.